This T cell receptor beta chain was retrieved from a study of shared clonotypes between healthy human individuals. General study points: Enrolling few donors narrowed the genetic and exposure-history diversity that was represented.

Those who donated, Caucasian adults without exception, all lived in Nashville, Tennessee. Genomic DNA came from about 90 million PBMCs in unsorted samples. With 2 bases clipped from V and 9 bases from J, the junction kept 17 bases outside the gene matches. Germline V gene data show CDR1 as WNHNN and CDR2 as SYGVQD (reference sequence). This CDR3 is built from 18 residues. Every immunoSEQ plate was one replicate of a subset's evenly spread DNA. The repertoire was sequenced with immunoSEQ multiplex PCR; TCRdb's copy has only in-frame clones and lacks some. The sample records hundreds of thousands of clones, around 79% being singletons. With regard to this clone: The antigen is not known.

Sequencing was carried out using PBMCs. The receptor was isolated from a woman aged 40 to 50 in good health. Some clones in this sample may be carry-over from other donors' samples. The chain links TRBV10-1 to TRBJ2-1, with 9 nucleotides matching TRBD2. The CDR3 DNA reads TGCGCCAGCAGTGAGGTCCCTTTCTCTAGCGGGGCCCCCACTGAGCAGTTCTTC. This gives the protein CASSEVPFSSGAPTEQFF.